This T cell receptor beta chain is drawn from a study of T cell repertoires in cytomegalovirus infection. The wider study: Matching HLA type, along with CMV infection, was indicated by public TCR beta signatures.

This clonotype was recorded at least ten times. TCRdb re-derived calls from the reads in MiXCR, one entry per CDR3 protein. The sample yields about 260,000 distinct CDR3 sequences, 9.1% seen once. The CDR3 sequence is 14 residues long. CDR1 is SGHTA, CDR2 FQGNSA, per germline. V lost 3 bases, J lost 8 bases, and 14 bases lay in between. Input material: PBMCs. This sequence joins TRBV7-2 and TRBJ2-1; D is ambiguous. The origin of this receptor is a human donor in good health (CMV status not recorded). Some clones in this sample may be carry-over from other donors' samples. The CDR3 protein is CASSFQVASDEQFF. In DNA, the CDR3 is TGTGCCAGCAGCTTTCAGGTGGCCAGCGATGAGCAGTTCTTC.